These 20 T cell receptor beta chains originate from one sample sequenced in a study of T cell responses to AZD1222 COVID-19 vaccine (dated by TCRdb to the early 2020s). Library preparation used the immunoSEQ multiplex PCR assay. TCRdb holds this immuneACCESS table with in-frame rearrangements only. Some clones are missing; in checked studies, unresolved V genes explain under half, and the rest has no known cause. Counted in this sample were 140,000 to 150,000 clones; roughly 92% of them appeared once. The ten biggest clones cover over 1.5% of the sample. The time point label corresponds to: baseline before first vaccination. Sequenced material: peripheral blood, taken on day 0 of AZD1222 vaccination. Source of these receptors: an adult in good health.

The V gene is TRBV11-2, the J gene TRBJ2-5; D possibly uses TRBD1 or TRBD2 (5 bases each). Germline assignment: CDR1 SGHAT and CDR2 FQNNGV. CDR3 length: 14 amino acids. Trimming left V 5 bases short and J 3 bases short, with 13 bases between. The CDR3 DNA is TGTGCCAGCAGCGTCGGGACGCCTGAAGAGACCCAGTACTTC. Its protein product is CASSVGTPEETQYF.

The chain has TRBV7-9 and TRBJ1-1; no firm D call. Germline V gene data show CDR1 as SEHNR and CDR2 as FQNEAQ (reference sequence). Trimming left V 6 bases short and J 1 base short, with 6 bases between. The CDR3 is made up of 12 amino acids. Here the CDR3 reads CASRGWNTEAFF. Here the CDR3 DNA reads TGTGCCAGCAGGGGGTGGAACACTGAAGCTTTCTTT.

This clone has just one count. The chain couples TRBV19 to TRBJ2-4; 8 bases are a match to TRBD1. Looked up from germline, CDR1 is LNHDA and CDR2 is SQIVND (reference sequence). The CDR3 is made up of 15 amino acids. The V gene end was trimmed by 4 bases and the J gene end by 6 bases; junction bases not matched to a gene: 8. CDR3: CASSKWTGTRNIQYF. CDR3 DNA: TGTGCCAGTAGTAAATGGACAGGGACGAGAAACATTCAGTACTTC.

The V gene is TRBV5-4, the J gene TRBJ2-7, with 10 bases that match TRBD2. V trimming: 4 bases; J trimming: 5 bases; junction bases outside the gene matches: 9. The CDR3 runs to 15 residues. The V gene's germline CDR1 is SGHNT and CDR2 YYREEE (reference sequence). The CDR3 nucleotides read TGTGCCAGCAGCGACCTAGCGGGAGAAAAGGACGAGCAGTACTTC. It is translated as CASSDLAGEKDEQYF.

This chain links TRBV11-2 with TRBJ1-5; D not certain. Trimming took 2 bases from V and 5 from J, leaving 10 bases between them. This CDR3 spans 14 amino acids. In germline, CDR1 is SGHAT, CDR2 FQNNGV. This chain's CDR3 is CASSLRADDQPQHF. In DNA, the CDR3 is TGTGCCAGCAGCTTACGGGCGGATGATCAGCCCCAGCATTTT. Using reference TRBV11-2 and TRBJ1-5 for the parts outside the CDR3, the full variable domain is EAGVAQSPRYKIIEKRQSVAFWCNPISGHATLYWYQQILGQGPKLLIQFQNNGVVDDSQLPKDRFSAERLKGVDSTLKIQPAKLEDSAVYLCASSLRADDQPQHFGDGTRLSIL.

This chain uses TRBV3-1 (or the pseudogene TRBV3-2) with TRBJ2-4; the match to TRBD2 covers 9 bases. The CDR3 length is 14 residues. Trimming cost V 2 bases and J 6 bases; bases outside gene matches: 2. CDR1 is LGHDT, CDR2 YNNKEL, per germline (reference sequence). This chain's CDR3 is CASSQTAGGNIQYF. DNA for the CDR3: TGTGCCAGCAGCCAAACAGCGGGGGGAAACATTCAGTACTTC.

The CDR3 DNA reads as TGTGCCAGCAGCTTAGGCAGGGGGCTTGGAGAGACCCAGTACTTC. As protein: CASSLGRGLGETQYF. The rearrangement joins TRBV7-9 to TRBJ2-5; TRBD1 agrees at 8 bases. Germline values: CDR1 SEHNR, CDR2 FQNEAQ (reference sequence). V shed 1 base, J shed 4 bases, and the junction held 5 bases outside the gene matches. This CDR3 spans 15 amino acids.

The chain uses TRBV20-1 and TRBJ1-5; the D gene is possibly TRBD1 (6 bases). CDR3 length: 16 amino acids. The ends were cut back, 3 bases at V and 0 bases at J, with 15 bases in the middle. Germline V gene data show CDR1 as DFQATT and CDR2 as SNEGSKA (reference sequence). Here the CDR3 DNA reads TGCAGTGCTAGTTTTACAGGAGGGGGTAGCAATCAGCCCCAGCATTTT. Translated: CSASFTGGGSNQPQHF.

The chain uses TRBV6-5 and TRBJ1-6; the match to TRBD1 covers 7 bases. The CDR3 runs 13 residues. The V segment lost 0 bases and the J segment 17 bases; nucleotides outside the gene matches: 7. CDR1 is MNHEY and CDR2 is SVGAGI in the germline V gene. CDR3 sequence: CASSYSHRGLFHF. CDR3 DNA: TGTGCCAGCAGTTACTCCCACAGGGGACTTTTCCACTTT.

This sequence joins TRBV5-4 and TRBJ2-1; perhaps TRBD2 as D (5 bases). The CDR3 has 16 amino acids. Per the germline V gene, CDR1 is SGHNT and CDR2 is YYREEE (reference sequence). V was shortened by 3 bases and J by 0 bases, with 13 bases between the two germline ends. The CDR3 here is CASSSLAESSYNEQFF. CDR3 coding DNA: TGTGCCAGCAGCTCCCTAGCCGAGAGCTCCTACAATGAGCAGTTCTTC.

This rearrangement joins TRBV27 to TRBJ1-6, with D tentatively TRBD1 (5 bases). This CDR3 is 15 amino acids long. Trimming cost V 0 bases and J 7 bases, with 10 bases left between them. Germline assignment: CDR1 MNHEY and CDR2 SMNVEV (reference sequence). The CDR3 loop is CASSLSRGSNSPLHF. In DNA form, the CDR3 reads TGTGCCAGCAGTTTATCTCGGGGCTCCAATTCACCCCTCCACTTT.

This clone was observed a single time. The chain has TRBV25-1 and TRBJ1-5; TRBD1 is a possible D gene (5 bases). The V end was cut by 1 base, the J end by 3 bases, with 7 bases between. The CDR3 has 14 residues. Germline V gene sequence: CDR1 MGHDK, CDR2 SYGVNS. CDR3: CASSEWGTNQPQHF. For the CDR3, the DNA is TGTGCCAGCAGTGAATGGGGGACCAATCAGCCCCAGCATTTT.

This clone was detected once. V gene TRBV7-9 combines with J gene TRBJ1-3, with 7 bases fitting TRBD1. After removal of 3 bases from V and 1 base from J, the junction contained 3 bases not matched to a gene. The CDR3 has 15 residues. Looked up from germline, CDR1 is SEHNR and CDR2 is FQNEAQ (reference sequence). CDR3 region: CASSLTGYSGNTIYF. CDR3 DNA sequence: TGTGCCAGCAGCTTGACAGGGTATTCTGGAAACACCATATATTTT.

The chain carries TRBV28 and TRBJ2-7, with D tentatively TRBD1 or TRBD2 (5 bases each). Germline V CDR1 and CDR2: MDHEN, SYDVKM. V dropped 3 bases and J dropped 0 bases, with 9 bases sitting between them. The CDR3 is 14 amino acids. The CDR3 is CASSFIGGSYEQYF. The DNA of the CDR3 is TGTGCCAGCAGTTTTATTGGGGGCTCCTACGAGCAGTACTTC.

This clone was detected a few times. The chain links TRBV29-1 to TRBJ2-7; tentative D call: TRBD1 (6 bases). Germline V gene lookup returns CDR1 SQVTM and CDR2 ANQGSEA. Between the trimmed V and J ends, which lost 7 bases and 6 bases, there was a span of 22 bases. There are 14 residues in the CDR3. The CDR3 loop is CSALPTGQGSEQYF. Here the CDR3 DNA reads TGCAGCGCCCTTCCGACAGGACAAGGTTCCGAGCAGTACTTC.

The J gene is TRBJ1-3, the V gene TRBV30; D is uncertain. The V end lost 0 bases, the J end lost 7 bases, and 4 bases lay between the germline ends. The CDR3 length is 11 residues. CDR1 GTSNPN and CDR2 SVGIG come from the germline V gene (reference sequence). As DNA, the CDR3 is TGTGCCTGGAGTGTACTGAACACCATATATTTT. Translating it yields CAWSVLNTIYF.

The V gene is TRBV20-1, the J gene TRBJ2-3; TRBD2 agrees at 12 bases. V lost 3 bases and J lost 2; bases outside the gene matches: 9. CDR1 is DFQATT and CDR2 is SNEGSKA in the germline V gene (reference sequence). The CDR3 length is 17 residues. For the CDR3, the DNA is TGCAGTGCTAGTGGAATAGGACTAGCGGGACTCACAGATACGCAGTATTTT. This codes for CSASGIGLAGLTDTQYF.

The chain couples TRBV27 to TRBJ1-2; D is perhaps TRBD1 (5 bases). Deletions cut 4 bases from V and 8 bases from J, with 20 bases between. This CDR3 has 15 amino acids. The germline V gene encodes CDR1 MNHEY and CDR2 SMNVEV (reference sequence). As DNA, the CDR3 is TGTGCCAGCAGTTCCCCGGGGGACTTCTCAAAGGGCTACACCTTC. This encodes CASSSPGDFSKGYTF.

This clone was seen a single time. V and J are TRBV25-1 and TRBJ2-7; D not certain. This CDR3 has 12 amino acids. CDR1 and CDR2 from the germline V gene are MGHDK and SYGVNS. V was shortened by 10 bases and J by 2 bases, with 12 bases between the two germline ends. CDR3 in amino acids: CAIKKSPYEQYF. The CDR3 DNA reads TGTGCCATCAAGAAGTCCCCCTACGAGCAGTACTTC.

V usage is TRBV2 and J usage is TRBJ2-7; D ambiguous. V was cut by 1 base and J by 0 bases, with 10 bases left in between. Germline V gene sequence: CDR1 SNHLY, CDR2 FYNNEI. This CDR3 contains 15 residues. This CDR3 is CASSEGDVSSYEQYF. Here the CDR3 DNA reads TGTGCCAGCAGTGAAGGAGACGTCAGCTCCTACGAGCAGTACTTC.